This entry lists 30 T cell receptor beta chains sequenced from one sample in a study of early T cells in non-severe SARS-CoV-2 infection. MiXCR, applied by TCRdb to the 5' RACE reads, yields one record per CDR3 protein. Among more than 60,000 distinct CDR3 sequences listed, around 13% were seen once. Sequenced material: whole blood. Receptor source: an adult who was a healthcare worker with PCR-confirmed SARS-CoV-2 infection or an uninfected control (not recorded which).

This clonotype occurred many times. This sequence joins TRBV28 and TRBJ2-6; perhaps TRBD1 as D (6 bases). Trimming stripped 5 bases from V and 6 bases from J, with 14 bases between. CDR1 and CDR2 from the germline V gene are MDHEN and SYDVKM. The CDR3 covers 15 residues. The chain's CDR3 is CASSGGHTPANVLTF. The CDR3, as DNA: TGTGCCAGCAGTGGGGGACACACTCCGGCCAACGTCCTGACTTTC.

Many counts were recorded for this clonotype. CDR3 sequence (DNA): TGCAGCGCTAGGACAGTGTCATATGGCTACACCTTC. Translated, it gives CSARTVSYGYTF. The J gene is TRBJ1-2, the V gene TRBV29-1, with D tentatively TRBD1 (6 bases). The CDR3 sequence is 12 residues long. Germline loops: CDR1 SQVTM, CDR2 ANQGSEA. V dropped 7 bases and J dropped 5 bases, with 14 bases sitting between them.

This clonotype was seen at least ten times. This chain connects TRBV6-2 or TRBV6-3 to TRBJ2-3; 10 bases fit TRBD2. CDR1 and CDR2 from the germline V gene are MNHEY and SVGEGT. J gave up 10 bases and V 4 bases, and 5 bases lay outside the gene matches. The CDR3 contains 13 residues. The CDR3 sequence is CASSSFGLAAQYF. In DNA, the CDR3 is TGTGCCAGCAGTTCCTTCGGACTAGCGGCGCAGTATTTT.

This clonotype was seen a handful of times. This chain links TRBV7-9 with TRBJ2-7; TRBD2 might be the D (6 bases). The CDR3 is made up of 13 amino acids. CDR1 and CDR2 (germline): SEHNR, FQNEAQ (reference sequence). The ends were cut back, 3 bases at V and 7 bases at J, with 13 bases in the middle. CDR3 sequence: CASSFEGTGEQYF. CDR3 DNA sequence: TGTGCCAGCAGCTTCGAGGGGACTGGAGAGCAGTACTTC.

Ten or more counts support this clonotype. The chain recombines TRBV4-1 with TRBJ2-7; maybe TRBD2 (6 bases). V lost 1 base, J lost 4 bases, and 8 bases lay in between. The CDR3 extends over 13 amino acids. Germline loops: CDR1 MGHRA, CDR2 YSYEKL. The CDR3 sequence is CASSQVGGYEQYF. CDR3 coding DNA: TGCGCCAGCAGCCAAGTGGGGGGATACGAGCAGTACTTC.

This clonotype was found many times. The rearrangement links TRBV12-3 or TRBV12-4 to TRBJ2-5; possible D gene TRBD2, 5 bases. V was clipped by 1 base and J by 5 bases, with 14 bases between them. The CDR3 spans 15 residues. DNA of the CDR3: TGTGCCAGCAGTTTAGATGAAGGACCGGGGGAGACCCAGTACTTC. Translating it yields CASSLDEGPGETQYF.

In this sample, this clonotype turned up many times. The chain recombines TRBV12-3 or TRBV12-4 with TRBJ2-1, with D maybe TRBD1 (6 bases). CDR3 length: 13 amino acids. The ends were cut back, 5 bases at V and 5 bases at J, with 10 bases in the middle. The CDR3: CASSHRENNEQFF. In DNA form, the CDR3 reads TGTGCCAGCAGTCACAGGGAAAACAATGAGCAGTTCTTC.

The chain couples TRBV28 to TRBJ2-7; D assignment may be TRBD1 or TRBD2 (5 bases each). Per germline, CDR1 MDHEN and CDR2 SYDVKM. V was trimmed by 4 bases and J by 4 bases, leaving 20 bases between them. The CDR3 sequence is 16 residues long. In nucleotides, the CDR3 is TGTGCCAGCAGTTCACCCCCCCGGGACCTCCGTTACGAGCAGTACTTC. Translating gives CASSSPPRDLRYEQYF.

The rearrangement joins TRBV19 to TRBJ2-1, with no clear D. Looked up from germline, CDR1 is LNHDA and CDR2 is SQIVND (reference sequence). The CDR3 runs 11 residues. Trimming shortened V by 1 base and J by 6 bases, and 1 base separated the two germline ends. CDR3 protein: CASSIVNEQFF. The CDR3 nucleotides are TGTGCCAGTAGTATAGTCAATGAGCAGTTCTTC.

The rearrangement links TRBV20-1 to TRBJ2-2; TRBD1 matches 7 bases. The V and J ends lost 0 bases and 6 bases, in that order; junction bases with no gene match: 10. Germline V gene lookup returns CDR1 DFQATT and CDR2 SNEGSKA (reference sequence). The length of the CDR3 is 16 residues. The CDR3 DNA reads as TGCAGTGCTAGAGATCGCCTAGGGGGCTACGCCGGGGAGCTGTTTTTT. Protein sequence: CSARDRLGGYAGELFF.

This clonotype was seen a few times. At one of its ends the junction is not consistent with the germline gene, which may arise from a read error. The V and J genes are TRBV5-4 and TRBJ2-5, with 7 positions matching TRBD2. CDR1 and CDR2 (germline): SGHNT, YYREEE (reference sequence). The CDR3 spans 14 residues. CDR3 DNA: TGTGCCAGCAGATTGGGAGGGAACCAAGAGACCCAGTACTTC. Its protein product is CASRLGGNQETQYF.

This clonotype occurred many times. The chain combines TRBV20-1 with TRBJ1-5; D gene unclear. The CDR3 is 16 residues long. V lost 6 bases, J lost 0 bases, and 18 bases lay in between. Germline assignment: CDR1 DFQATT and CDR2 SNEGSKA (reference sequence). The CDR3 loop reads CSATYEGGHSNQPQHF. CDR3 bases: TGCAGTGCCACTTACGAAGGAGGCCATAGCAATCAGCCCCAGCATTTT.

A few counts support this clonotype. This sequence joins TRBV13 and TRBJ2-7, with 11 positions matching TRBD2. CDR1 and CDR2 from the germline V gene are PRHDT and FYEKMQ (reference sequence). This CDR3 is 16 amino acids long. Losses at the gene ends were 4 bases for V and 6 bases for J; bases not matched to a gene: 11. The CDR3 region has the DNA TGTGCCAGCAGCTCCCCCGGGACTAGCGGTTGGGTCGAGCAGTACTTC. As protein: CASSSPGTSGWVEQYF.

Details on this clonotype: It may be a read error: a sequence one base away is much more abundant. V usage is TRBV20-1 and J usage is TRBJ2-2; 7 bases line up with TRBD1. The CDR3 runs to 15 residues. The germline gives CDR1 DFQATT, CDR2 SNEGSKA (reference sequence). V lost 5 bases to trimming and J lost 4 bases; unmatched junction nucleotides: 10. The CDR3 nucleotides are TGCAGTGCTGCAAGGCCCGGGACAGTCACCGGGGAGCTGTTTTTT. The encoded protein is CSAARPGTVTGELFF.

This clonotype was picked up a small number of times. This sequence joins TRBV29-1 and TRBJ2-1; possible D gene TRBD1, 5 bases. CDR3 length: 12 amino acids. V was clipped by 4 bases and J by 6 bases, with 10 bases between them. CDR1 SQVTM and CDR2 ANQGSEA come from the germline V gene. CDR3 region: CSVVLDSNEQFF. DNA for the CDR3: TGCAGCGTTGTATTAGACAGCAATGAGCAGTTCTTC.

This clonotype was counted between two and nine times. The chain is built from TRBV3-1 and TRBJ2-1; D is unresolved. Germline V CDR1 and CDR2: LGHDT, YNNKEL (reference sequence). V was clipped by 4 bases and J by 5 bases, with 6 bases between them. The CDR3 has 12 residues. CDR3: CASSRANNEQFF. CDR3 nucleotide sequence: TGTGCCAGCAGCCGGGCTAACAATGAGCAGTTCTTC.

This clonotype was counted at least ten times. The chain links TRBV12-3 or TRBV12-4 to TRBJ1-1; D is unresolved. The V and J ends lost 3 bases and 5 bases respectively, with 13 bases between them. This CDR3 has 14 amino acids. CDR3 loop: CASSFPDSRTEAFF. The CDR3 DNA reads TGTGCCAGCAGTTTCCCAGACTCTAGGACTGAAGCTTTCTTT.

The DNA for the CDR3 is TGCAGTGCTAGGGGGGGAAACACCATATATTTT. Its translation is CSARGGNTIYF. The rearrangement links TRBV20-1 to TRBJ1-3; D unresolved. V lost 3 bases to trimming and J lost 4 bases, with 4 bases between them. This CDR3 is 11 amino acids long. CDR1 is DFQATT and CDR2 is SNEGSKA in the germline V gene (reference sequence).

This chain uses TRBV5-1 with TRBJ2-5; TRBD1 matches at 7 bases. The CDR3 has 15 amino acids. Germline loops: CDR1 SGHRS, CDR2 YFSETQ. The V and J ends lost 6 bases and 5 bases, in that order; junction bases with no gene match: 13. The CDR3 region is CASNLNRGSTETQYF. The CDR3 DNA sequence: TGCGCCAGCAATTTAAACAGGGGAAGTACGGAGACCCAGTACTTC.

In this sample, this clonotype turned up a few times. This rearrangement joins TRBV28 to TRBJ2-1; 11 bases match TRBD2. The germline V gene has CDR1 MDHEN and CDR2 SYDVKM. This CDR3 comprises 17 residues. V was clipped by 5 bases and J by 5 bases; unmatched bases: 11. Here the CDR3 DNA reads TGTGCCAGCAGTCTACCCGTACTAGCGGGAGTTGACAATGAGCAGTTCTTC. Its protein product is CASSLPVLAGVDNEQFF.

The gene calls are TRBV7-3 and TRBJ2-5; D uncertain. Germline V lookup: CDR1 SGHTA, CDR2 FQGTGA. V was pared by 2 bases and J by 1 base, with 8 bases between. The CDR3 has 14 residues. In DNA, the CDR3 is TGTGCCAGCAGCTTATCCGGACCCCAAGAGACCCAGTACTTC. Its translation: CASSLSGPQETQYF.

This clonotype showed up just a few times. V usage is TRBV28 and J usage is TRBJ2-1, with D unclear. There are 11 residues in the CDR3. Germline CDR1 reads MDHEN; CDR2 reads SYDVKM. V was cut by 4 bases and J by 16 bases, with 14 bases left in between. The CDR3 DNA follows: TGTGCCAGCAGTTCCCGAAGAAGGTATTTCTTC. The encoded protein is CASSSRRRYFF.

This clonotype was seen more than once but under ten times. The V and J genes are TRBV6-2 or TRBV6-3 and TRBJ2-1; D is perhaps TRBD2 (5 bases). Trimming left V 5 bases short and J 15 bases short, with 14 bases between. Looked up from germline, CDR1 is MNHEY and CDR2 is SVGEGT. The CDR3 has 11 residues. CDR3: CASSTGFWRFF. The CDR3 nucleotides are TGTGCCAGCAGTACGGGATTCTGGAGGTTCTTC.

The chain is built from TRBV6-1 and TRBJ1-5; TRBD1 agrees at 10 bases. Germline trimming cut 7 bases from V and 1 base from J; bases unmatched to any gene: 13. Germline values: CDR1 MNHNS, CDR2 SASEGT. This CDR3 is built from 18 residues. The CDR3 reads CASKLDRGDRWSNQPQHF. The CDR3 DNA reads TGTGCCAGCAAGCTGGACAGGGGGGACCGTTGGAGCAATCAGCCCCAGCATTTT.

This clonotype was detected only a few times. The chain joins TRBV15 to TRBJ2-1; D ambiguous. In germline, CDR1 is LNHNV, CDR2 YYDKDF (reference sequence). The CDR3 loop spans 14 amino acids. The V gene lost 0 bases and the J gene lost 4 bases, with 7 bases spanning the gap. The CDR3, as DNA: TGTGCCACCAGCAGAGATACCGAGTACAATGAGCAGTTCTTC. Translated, it gives CATSRDTEYNEQFF.

As to this clonotype: This likely comes from a read error, as the CDR3 has no conserved phenylalanine or tryptophan at its end. V and J are TRBV5-6 and TRBJ1-3; TRBD1 matches 7 bases. V was clipped by 3 bases and J by 0 bases; unmatched bases: 6. Germline V gives CDR1 SGHDT, CDR2 YYEEEE. The CDR3 runs to 16 residues. CDR3 protein: CASSWTGSSSGNTIYS. The CDR3, as DNA: TGTGCCAGCAGCTGGACAGGAAGCTCCTCTGGAAACACCATATATTCT.

The chain has TRBV29-1 and TRBJ2-2; TRBD1 aligns across 7 bases. Germline V gives CDR1 SQVTM, CDR2 ANQGSEA. This CDR3 is 13 amino acids long. Germline trimming cut 6 bases from V and 4 bases from J; bases unmatched to any gene: 5. CDR3: CSVSNRGTGELFF. CDR3 nucleotide sequence: TGCAGCGTGAGCAACAGGGGCACCGGGGAGCTGTTTTTT.

V and J are TRBV4-1 and TRBJ1-6; the match to TRBD1 covers 7 bases. In germline, CDR1 is MGHRA, CDR2 YSYEKL. Unmatched junction bases numbered 2, after V lost 1 base and J lost 8 bases. This CDR3 has 14 residues. This CDR3 reads CASSQGQGDSPLHF. The DNA for the CDR3 is TGCGCCAGCAGCCAAGGGCAGGGGGATTCACCCCTCCACTTT.

This clonotype was picked up a small number of times. CDR3 bases: TGTGCCAGCTTTGGGACTAGCGGGAGGATCGCAGATACGCAGTATTTT. It translates to CASFGTSGRIADTQYF. This chain connects TRBV28 to TRBJ2-3, with 15 bases identical to TRBD2. Germline assignment: CDR1 MDHEN and CDR2 SYDVKM. The CDR3 has 16 amino acids. Trimming took 8 bases from V and 4 from J; bases not matched to a gene: 7.

In this sample, this clonotype turned up a few times. V and J are TRBV19 and TRBJ2-7, with TRBD2 identical over 10 bases. Germline CDR1 LNHDA, CDR2 SQIVND (reference sequence). J gave up 5 bases and V 4 bases, and 8 bases lay outside the gene matches. The CDR3 has 15 residues. The CDR3 bases are TGTGCCAGTAGTAGAAAGCGGGAGGGCCTCCACGAGCAGTACTTC. This encodes CASSRKREGLHEQYF.